The rows below give T cell receptor beta chains drawn from one sample of a study of cytomegalovirus exposure and HLA in healthy donors. The table came from immunoSEQ multiplex PCR; TCRdb's copy has only in-frame clones and leaves some out. The table for this sample gives 100,000 to 150,000 clones. Source material: PBMCs. The receptors derive from a woman between 40 and 55 years old in good health and CMV-seronegative. Both conserved end residues are part of each CDR3.

v_gene	CDR3aa
TRBV7-3	CASSPGLQETQYF
TRBV2	CASSVQGYGYTF
TRBV10-3	CAINGGQLYNEQFF
TRBV5-4	CASSQVDRGKEKLFF
TRBV7-2	CASSSRGAGGYEQYF
TRBV27	CASSLGTGVTEAFF
TRBV28	CASSSPSTGEDGYTF
TRBV18	CASSPDRLNIQYF
TRBV6-1	CASRAPGSLYGYTF
TRBV4-3	CASSLIRGLSTGELFF
TRBV19	CASRGDRGGSNQPQHF
TRBV7-9	CASSWLDRGNTEAFF
TRBV18	CASSPLGQMNTEAFF
TRBV9	CASSVAGGLNQPQHF
TRBV9	CASSVEVTGNGYTF
TRBV5-4	CASSPDLRREKLFF
TRBV19	CASSPTRRTGIYEQYF
TRBV7-9	CASSLLDRVAEAFF
TRBV11-3	CASSLNSNYEQYF
TRBV10-2	CASDGTGGNQLQHF
TRBV6-6	CASSYPSQEKLFF
TRBV2	CASRLEQSNTEAFF
TRBV4-3	CASSQVQGPGNTIYF
TRBV19	CATRPGEISGNTIYF
TRBV23-1	CASSQHGNQPQHF
TRBV7-2	CASSSFRGQGARYQETQYF
TRBV9	CASSVGPGGQRRDYGYTF
TRBV5-1	CASSLGQSPYGYTF
TRBV9	CASSSHRGGAAFF
TRBV11-2	CASSSVRGRHQETQYF
TRBV6-5	CASSSRTVTDTQYF
TRBV5-1	CASSLDQGEKLFF
TRBV9	CASSVESVVNEQFF
TRBV4-1	CASSQAGTGHNEQFF
TRBV7-9	CASSLERTLAYGYTF
TRBV5-1	CASSFGGNGNQPQHF
TRBV10-3	CAISEFLTRSSQNQPQHF
TRBV11-3	CASSPRGPGGTDTQYF
TRBV13	CASSRRQGRSSLTGELFF
TRBV6-6	CASSHTLSREGNF
TRBV4-2	CASSPLAGGQAGELFF